A single sample gave rise to the 24 T cell receptor beta chains below, sequenced in a study of CD8 T cells in Susac syndrome (dated by TCRdb to 2018 to 2020). Library preparation used the immunoSEQ multiplex PCR assay. RNA was extracted using the RNeasy kit, and about 0.45 to 1 microgram was reverse transcribed with random hexamers. TCRdb took the public reads, trimmed them with fastp at Q25, ran MiXCR for clone calling and kept in-frame beta chains. A single entry per CDR3 protein holds the most common genes and DNA from its merged rows. This sample has 250,000 to 350,000 distinct CDR3 sequences in its table, and more than 75% of those were observed once. The ten biggest clones cover approximately 0.12% of the sample. Sequenced sample: CD8+ T cells from PBMCs. These receptors were collected from a human donor with multiple sclerosis.

This clonotype was observed once. This sequence joins TRBV7-8 and TRBJ2-7, with D perhaps given as TRBD1 or TRBD2 (5 bases each). Germline loops: CDR1 SGHVS, CDR2 FQNEAQ. The ends were cut back, 1 base at V and 3 bases at J, with 10 bases in the middle. The CDR3 runs to 14 residues. The CDR3, as DNA: TGTGCCAGCAGCTTAGGGGGACGCAACTACGAGCAGTACTTC. Protein: CASSLGGRNYEQYF. The full variable domain, its missing parts supplied by reference TRBV7-8 and TRBJ2-7, is GAGVSQSPRYKVAKRGQDVALRCDPISGHVSLFWYQQALGQGPEFLTYFQNEAQLDKSGLPSDRFFAERPEGSVSTLKIQRTQQEDSAVYLCASSLGGRNYEQYFGPGTRLTVT.

CDR3 nucleotide sequence: TGTGCCAGCAGTGACAACCCTAGCGGGAGTCCCCTAACCTACGAGCAGTACTTC. It codes for CASSDNPSGSPLTYEQYF. The chain carries TRBV6-1 and TRBJ2-7; 10 bases are shared with TRBD2. With 3 bases clipped from V and 2 bases from J, the junction kept 13 bases outside the gene matches. The CDR3 loop spans 18 amino acids. Germline-derived CDR1 and CDR2 are MNHNS and SASEGT.

The chain employs TRBV27 and TRBJ2-7; 8 positions agree with TRBD2. Germline CDR1 and CDR2: MNHEY and SMNVEV (reference sequence). J lost 5 bases, V lost 5 bases, and 14 bases had no gene match. The CDR3 is made up of 16 amino acids. The CDR3 spells CASSLTLTSAFDEQYF. Here the CDR3 DNA reads TGTGCCAGCAGTCTCACCCTGACTAGCGCCTTTGACGAGCAGTACTTC.

The rearrangement links TRBV11-2 to TRBJ2-5; either TRBD1 or TRBD2 may supply D (5 bases each). Germline CDR1 is SGHAT and CDR2 is FQNNGV. CDR3 size: 12 residues. The V end was cut by 5 bases, the J end by 7 bases, with 11 bases between. CDR3 in DNA: TGTGCCAGCAGCCTGGGTGGGGGGACCCAGTACTTC. This encodes CASSLGGGTQYF.

This clonotype was seen just once. This chain connects TRBV20-1 to TRBJ1-1; D gene ambiguous. The V end lost 0 bases, the J end lost 0 bases, and 8 bases lay between the germline ends. Germline V CDR1 and CDR2: DFQATT, SNEGSKA (reference sequence). The CDR3 contains 14 residues. CDR3 region: CSARDAVMNTEAFF. CDR3 bases: TGCAGTGCTAGAGATGCAGTTATGAACACTGAAGCTTTCTTT.

This chain links TRBV6-1 with TRBJ2-3; TRBD1 is a possible D gene (5 bases). This CDR3 is built from 16 residues. Germline lookup yields CDR1 MNHNS and CDR2 SASEGT. With 6 bases removed from V and 0 bases from J, the gap between germline ends came to 16 bases. The CDR3 DNA sequence: TGTGCCAGCAGGCTACAGGAAATCGCTAGCACAGATACGCAGTATTTT. Its protein is CASRLQEIASTDTQYF.

This rearrangement joins TRBV29-1 to TRBJ1-2, with 8 bases identical to TRBD1. The germline V gene has CDR1 SQVTM and CDR2 ANQGSEA. V lost 0 bases and J lost 7; bases outside the gene matches: 10. The CDR3 contains 15 residues. The CDR3 loop is CSVEDLAGGERGYTF. CDR3 in DNA: TGCAGCGTTGAAGATCTGGCAGGGGGCGAGCGTGGCTACACCTTC. The complete variable domain, with remaining parts taken from reference TRBV29-1 and TRBJ1-2, reads SAVISQKPSRDICQRGTSLTIQCQVDSQVTMMFWYRQQPGQSLTLIATANQGSEATYESGFVIDKFPISRPNLTFSTLTVSNMSPEDSSIYLCSVEDLAGGERGYTFGSGTRLTVV.

This clonotype has a single count. The chain links TRBV7-9 to TRBJ1-1; D may be TRBD1 (5 bases). The CDR3 contains 16 residues. Trimming shortened V by 6 bases and J by 0 bases, and 17 bases separated the two germline ends. The germline gives CDR1 SEHNR, CDR2 FQNEAQ (reference sequence). CDR3 protein: CASSSRRGTMNTEAFF. The CDR3 DNA reads as TGTGCCAGCAGTTCTCGCCGAGGGACGATGAACACTGAAGCTTTCTTT.

The chain uses TRBV11-2 and TRBJ1-1; D call uncertain. Trimming pared 1 base from V and 5 bases from J, leaving 8 bases between. The CDR3 consists of 13 residues. Germline-derived CDR1 and CDR2 are SGHAT and FQNNGV. CDR3 in DNA: TGTGCCAGCAGCTTAGTGCCAATTACTGAAGCTTTCTTT. Translating it yields CASSLVPITEAFF.

The table lists this clonotype with a few counts. The rearrangement joins TRBV7-9 to TRBJ2-7; 7 nucleotides agree with TRBD2. The CDR3 totals 15 residues. The germline V gene encodes CDR1 SEHNR and CDR2 FQNEAQ (reference sequence). Trimming took 6 bases from V and 6 from J; bases not matched to a gene: 14. CDR3: CASSYLRTSSSEQYF. In nucleotides, the CDR3 is TGTGCCAGCAGTTACCTGCGGACTAGTAGTTCCGAGCAGTACTTC. The full variable domain, in which reference TRBV7-9 and TRBJ2-7 provide the parts outside the CDR3, is DTGVSQNPRHKITKRGQNVTFRCDPISEHNRLYWYRQTLGQGPEFLTYFQNEAQLEKSRLLSDRFSAERPKGSFSTLEIQRTEQGDSAMYLCASSYLRTSSSEQYFGPGTRLTVT.

The chain recombines TRBV5-5 with TRBJ1-6, with D uncertain. This CDR3 has 19 residues. CDR1 and CDR2 from the germline V gene are SGHKS and YYEKEE (reference sequence). V lost 3 bases to trimming and J lost 1 base, with 20 bases between them. The DNA for the CDR3 is TGTGCCAGCAGCTGGAGAGGTCCGTGGATTTGGTCCTATAATTCACCCCTCCACTTT. Encoded protein: CASSWRGPWIWSYNSPLHF.

As regards this clonotype: Relative to the germline gene, one junction end is altered; a read error may explain this. The gene calls are TRBV7-7 and TRBJ2-5; D is uncertain. The CDR3 spans 13 residues. Germline loops: CDR1 SSHAT, CDR2 FNYEAQ (reference sequence). CDR3 DNA sequence: TGTGCTAGCAGCTGGCGGCTCCAAGAGACCCAGTACTTC. Amino acids: CASSWRLQETQYF.

The chain has TRBV19 and TRBJ2-5, with 14 bases matching TRBD2. The germline CDR1 and CDR2 sequences are LNHDA and SQIVND (reference sequence). V lost 3 bases, J lost 5 bases, and 8 bases stayed unmatched. The CDR3 has 17 amino acids. The CDR3 sequence: CASSILGTSGRWETQYF. DNA for the CDR3: TGTGCCAGTAGTATCCTGGGGACTAGCGGGAGATGGGAGACCCAGTACTTC.

The genes are TRBV28 and TRBJ2-3; 9 bases map to TRBD2. Germline CDR1 reads MDHEN; CDR2 reads SYDVKM. The CDR3 has 16 amino acids. J gave up 3 bases and V 5 bases, and 9 bases lay outside the gene matches. Written as DNA, the CDR3 is TGTGCCAGCAGTCGTATAGCGGGAGAGGGGACAGATACGCAGTATTTT. It codes for CASSRIAGEGTDTQYF.

V is TRBV28 and J is TRBJ1-5; D gene unclear. V shed 2 bases and J shed 9 bases, with 17 bases lying between them. The CDR3 runs to 15 residues. The germline V gene has CDR1 MDHEN and CDR2 SYDVKM. This CDR3 is CASSLRQVVRRPQHF. In DNA, the CDR3 is TGTGCCAGCAGTTTAAGACAAGTCGTAAGGAGGCCCCAGCATTTT.

This chain's CDR3 is CASSVTQGNKYEQYF. The CDR3 DNA is TGTGCCAGCAGCGTGACACAGGGGAATAAATACGAGCAGTACTTC. The rearrangement uses TRBV7-3 and TRBJ2-7, with 7 bases lining up with TRBD1. The ends lost 5 bases at V and 4 bases at J; junction bases unmatched: 11. CDR1 is SGHTA, CDR2 FQGTGA, per germline. The CDR3 sequence is 15 residues long.

The rearrangement links TRBV9 to TRBJ2-1; D remains ambiguous. Germline values: CDR1 SGDLS, CDR2 YYNGEE. The CDR3 contains 14 residues. Trimming took off 0 bases at V and 6 bases at J, with 10 bases between the two ends. The CDR3, as DNA: TGTGCCAGCAGCGTAGGGGGTAGACCCAATGAGCAGTTCTTC. Translation gives CASSVGGRPNEQFF.

This clonotype was observed once. This sequence joins TRBV30 and TRBJ2-2, with D tentatively TRBD2 (5 bases). Germline CDR1 reads GTSNPN; CDR2 reads SVGIG (reference sequence). The CDR3 is 13 residues long. Trimming shortened V by 0 bases and J by 5 bases, and 7 bases separated the two germline ends. The CDR3 DNA reads TGTGCCTGGAGTGTACGGGAAACCGGGGAGCTGTTTTTT. Its protein is CAWSVRETGELFF.

This chain joins TRBV20-1 and TRBJ2-6, with 9 bases aligning to TRBD2. The CDR3 runs 18 residues. The V and J ends lost 5 bases and 1 base, in that order; junction bases with no gene match: 12. Germline values: CDR1 DFQATT, CDR2 SNEGSKA (reference sequence). The CDR3 spells CSAFGLAGRLSGANVLTF. The CDR3 coding sequence is TGCAGTGCTTTTGGTCTAGCGGGAAGGCTGTCTGGGGCCAACGTCCTGACTTTC.

The chain uses TRBV2 and TRBJ2-7; D not certain. Germline CDR1 SNHLY, CDR2 FYNNEI. V was pared by 3 bases and J by 6 bases, with 6 bases between. CDR3 size: 11 residues. The DNA of the CDR3 is TGTGCCAGCAGTGACTGGGCCGAGCAGTACTTC. Protein product: CASSDWAEQYF.

The J gene is TRBJ1-5, the V gene TRBV15; TRBD1 might be the D (5 bases). V gave up 7 bases and J gave up 4 bases, with 14 bases separating them. This CDR3 region has 14 residues. Germline CDR1 reads LNHNV; CDR2 reads YYDKDF (reference sequence). This CDR3 reads CATMGRGANQPQHF. In nucleotides, the CDR3 is TGTGCCACCATGGGCCGAGGGGCTAATCAGCCCCAGCATTTT. The entire variable domain, with the rest obtained from reference TRBV15 and TRBJ1-5, is as follows: DAMVIQNPRYQVTQFGKPVTLSCSQTLNHNVMYWYQQKSSQAPKLLFHYYDKDFNNEADTPDNFQSRRPNTSFCFLDIRSPGLGDTAMYLCATMGRGANQPQHFGDGTRLSIL.

This rearrangement joins TRBV12-5 to TRBJ2-1; D possibly uses TRBD1 or TRBD2 (5 bases each). Per germline, CDR1 LGHNT and CDR2 FRNRAP. Trimming left V 0 bases short and J 8 bases short, with 8 bases between. The CDR3 loop spans 13 amino acids. CDR3 amino acids: CASGLVVGHEQFF. CDR3 nucleotides: TGTGCTAGTGGTTTGGTGGTGGGACATGAGCAGTTCTTC.

The chain joins TRBV7-9 to TRBJ2-1; 10 bases align to TRBD2. The CDR3 extends over 16 amino acids. CDR1 SEHNR and CDR2 FQNEAQ come from the germline V gene (reference sequence). V was pared by 8 bases and J by 1 base, with 8 bases of the junction left unmatched. The CDR3 loop reads CASPGVAGGSYNEQFF. CDR3 sequence (DNA): TGTGCCAGCCCAGGGGTAGCGGGAGGATCCTACAATGAGCAGTTCTTC.

The V and J genes are TRBV19 and TRBJ1-2, with D maybe TRBD1 (5 bases). V gave up 4 bases and J gave up 0 bases, with 12 bases separating them. Germline CDR1 LNHDA, CDR2 SQIVND (reference sequence). CDR3 size: 15 residues. The CDR3 DNA follows: TGTGCCAGTAGTACCTGGGACGACACTAACTATGGCTACACCTTC. It yields the protein CASSTWDDTNYGYTF.